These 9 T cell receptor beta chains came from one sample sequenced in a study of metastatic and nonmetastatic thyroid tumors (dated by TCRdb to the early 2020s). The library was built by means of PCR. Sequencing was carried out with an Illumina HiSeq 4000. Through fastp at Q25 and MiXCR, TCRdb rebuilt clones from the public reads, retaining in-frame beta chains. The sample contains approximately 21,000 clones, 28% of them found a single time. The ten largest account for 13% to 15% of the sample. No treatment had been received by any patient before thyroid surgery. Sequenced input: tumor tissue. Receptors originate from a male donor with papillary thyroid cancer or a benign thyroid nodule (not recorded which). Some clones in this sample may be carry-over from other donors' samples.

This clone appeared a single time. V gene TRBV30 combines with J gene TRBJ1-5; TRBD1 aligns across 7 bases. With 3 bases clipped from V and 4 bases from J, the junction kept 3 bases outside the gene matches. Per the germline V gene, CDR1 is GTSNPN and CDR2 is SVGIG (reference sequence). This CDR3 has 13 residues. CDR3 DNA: TGTGCCTGGAGCGTACAGGGGAATCAGCCCCAGCATTTT. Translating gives CAWSVQGNQPQHF.

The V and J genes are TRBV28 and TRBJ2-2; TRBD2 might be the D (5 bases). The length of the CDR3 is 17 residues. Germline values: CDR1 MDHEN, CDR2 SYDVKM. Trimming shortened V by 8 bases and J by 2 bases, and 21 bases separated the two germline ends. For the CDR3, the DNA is TGTGCCAGCGGGGTGGGGTCGGGGTCCCCTAACACCGGGGAGCTGTTTTTT. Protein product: CASGVGSGSPNTGELFF.

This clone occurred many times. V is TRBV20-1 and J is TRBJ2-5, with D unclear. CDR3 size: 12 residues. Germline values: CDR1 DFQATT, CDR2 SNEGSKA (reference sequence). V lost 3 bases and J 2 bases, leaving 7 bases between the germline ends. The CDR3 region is CSASPQQETQYF. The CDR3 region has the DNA TGCAGTGCTAGCCCCCAACAAGAGACCCAGTACTTC.

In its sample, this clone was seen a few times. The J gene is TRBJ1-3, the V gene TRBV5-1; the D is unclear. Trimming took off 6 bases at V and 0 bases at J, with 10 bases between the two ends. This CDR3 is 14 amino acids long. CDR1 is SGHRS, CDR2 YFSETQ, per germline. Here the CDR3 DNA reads TGCGCCAGCAAGCCGATCAGCTCTGGAAACACCATATATTTT. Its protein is CASKPISSGNTIYF.

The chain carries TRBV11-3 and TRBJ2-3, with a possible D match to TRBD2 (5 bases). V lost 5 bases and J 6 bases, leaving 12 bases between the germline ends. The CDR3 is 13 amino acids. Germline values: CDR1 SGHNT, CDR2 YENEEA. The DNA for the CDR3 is TGTGCCAGCAGCCCCGACGGACTTGATACGCAGTATTTT. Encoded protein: CASSPDGLDTQYF.

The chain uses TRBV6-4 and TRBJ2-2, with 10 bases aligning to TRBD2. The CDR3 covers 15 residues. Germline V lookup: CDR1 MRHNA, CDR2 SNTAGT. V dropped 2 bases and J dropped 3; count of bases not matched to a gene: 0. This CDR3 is CASSDGTSDTGELFF. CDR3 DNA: TGTGCCAGCAGTGACGGGACTAGCGACACCGGGGAGCTGTTTTTT.

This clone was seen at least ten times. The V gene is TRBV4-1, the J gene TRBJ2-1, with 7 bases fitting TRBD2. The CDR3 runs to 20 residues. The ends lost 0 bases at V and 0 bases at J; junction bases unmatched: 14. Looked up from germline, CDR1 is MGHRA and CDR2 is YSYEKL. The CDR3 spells CASSQDPKYTIAGSYNEQFF. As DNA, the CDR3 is TGCGCCAGCAGCCAAGATCCAAAGTATACCATAGCGGGCTCCTACAATGAGCAGTTCTTC.

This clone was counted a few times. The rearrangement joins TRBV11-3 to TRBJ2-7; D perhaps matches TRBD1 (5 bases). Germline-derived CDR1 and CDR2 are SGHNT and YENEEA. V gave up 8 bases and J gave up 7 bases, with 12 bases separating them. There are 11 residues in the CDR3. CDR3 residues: CASGQGREQYF. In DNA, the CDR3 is TGTGCCAGCGGTCAGGGAAGAGAGCAGTACTTC. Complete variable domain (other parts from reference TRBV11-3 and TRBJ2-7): EAGVVQSPRYKIIEKKQPVAFWCNPISGHNTLYWYLQNLGQGPELLIRYENEEAVDDSQLPKDRFSAERLKGVDSTLKIQPAELGDSAVYLCASGQGREQYFGPGTRLTVT.

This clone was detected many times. DNA for the CDR3: TGCAGCGTTCGGGTTCTCTCTGGCTACACCTTC. This gives the protein CSVRVLSGYTF. The V gene is TRBV29-1, the J gene TRBJ1-2; D remains ambiguous. V lost 5 bases, J lost 7 bases, and 11 bases lay in between. Germline lookup yields CDR1 SQVTM and CDR2 ANQGSEA. There are 11 residues in the CDR3.